This entry lists 28 T cell receptor beta chains sequenced from one sample in a study of cytomegalovirus exposure and HLA in healthy donors. Assay used: immunoSEQ multiplex PCR; TCRdb lists only in-frame clones, some missing. This sample has 160,000 or so clones, with about 83% found just once. Sequencing was performed on PBMCs. Receptor source: a woman under 40 in good health and CMV-seronegative.

This clone was detected only once. The chain has TRBV19 and TRBJ1-3, with D possibly being TRBD1 (6 bases). This CDR3 has 15 amino acids. Trimming pared 7 bases from V and 0 bases from J, leaving 13 bases between. CDR1 LNHDA and CDR2 SQIVND come from the germline V gene (reference sequence). This CDR3 reads CASILDSSSGNTIYF. The CDR3 DNA sequence: TGTGCCAGTATCCTGGACAGCTCCTCTGGAAACACCATATATTTT.

The chain recombines TRBV4-2 with TRBJ2-1; TRBD2 aligns across 9 bases. The germline V gene has CDR1 LGHNA and CDR2 YNFKEQ. V shed 1 base, J shed 10 bases, and the junction held 14 bases outside the gene matches. This CDR3 contains 17 residues. In DNA form, the CDR3 reads TGTGCCAGCAGCCAAGTAGCACGCGGGGGGGCGTCTATGGAGCAGTTCTTC. Amino acid sequence: CASSQVARGGASMEQFF.

There are a few counts of this clone. V and J are TRBV2 and TRBJ1-2; D is unclear. The CDR3 has 12 residues. V was pared by 5 bases and J by 7 bases, with 11 bases between. CDR1 is SNHLY and CDR2 is FYNNEI in the germline V gene. In nucleotides, the CDR3 is TGTGCCAGCAGTAGCGGGTGGGGTGGCTACACCTTC. Protein sequence: CASSSGWGGYTF.

This chain links TRBV6-6 with TRBJ2-1; 7 nucleotides match TRBD2. The germline V gene encodes CDR1 MNHNY and CDR2 SVGAGI (reference sequence). The V gene end was trimmed by 6 bases and the J gene end by 3 bases; junction bases not matched to a gene: 8. The CDR3 consists of 15 residues. DNA for the CDR3: TGTGCCAGCAGGGACGGGACTATCGACTACAATGAGCAGTTCTTC. This codes for CASRDGTIDYNEQFF.

In this sample, this clone turned up a few times. J is TRBJ1-1 and V is TRBV25-1; 7 positions match TRBD1. The CDR3 is 13 residues long. V gave up 4 bases and J gave up 4 bases; unmatched junction bases: 3. Germline CDR1 MGHDK, CDR2 SYGVNS. CDR3: CASSGQGPTEAFF. CDR3 in DNA: TGTGCCAGCAGTGGACAGGGACCCACTGAAGCTTTCTTT.

The chain recombines TRBV10-2 with TRBJ2-1, with 9 bases matching TRBD2. Germline V CDR1 and CDR2: WSHSY, SAAADI. Germline trimming cut 8 bases from V and 3 bases from J; bases unmatched to any gene: 2. CDR3 length: 13 amino acids. CDR3 amino acids: CASRRGGYNEQFF. The CDR3 DNA reads as TGCGCCAGCCGGCGGGGGGGCTACAATGAGCAGTTCTTC.

The chain employs TRBV4-1 and TRBJ1-2, with 9 bases lining up with TRBD1. CDR3 size: 15 residues. Germline loops: CDR1 MGHRA, CDR2 YSYEKL. J was trimmed by 4 bases and V by 4 bases; bases with no gene match: 7. The DNA for the CDR3 is TGCGCCAGCAGCCCCCGACAGGGGGAGGCCTATGGCTACACCTTC. Its protein is CASSPRQGEAYGYTF.

The CDR3 sequence: CASSLSGNEQFF. The CDR3 DNA is TGTGCCAGCAGTCTCTCCGGCAATGAGCAGTTCTTC. The chain couples TRBV27 to TRBJ2-1; D gene unclear. Germline V gene lookup returns CDR1 MNHEY and CDR2 SMNVEV (reference sequence). The CDR3 sequence is 12 residues long. Trimming pared 5 bases from V and 6 bases from J, leaving 8 bases between.

The chain combines TRBV2 with TRBJ2-5, with a possible D match to TRBD1 (5 bases). V lost 4 bases, J lost 4 bases, and 13 bases lay in between. Germline V gene lookup returns CDR1 SNHLY and CDR2 FYNNEI. This CDR3 has 14 residues. The CDR3 region has the DNA TGTGCCAGCAGTGGTTTCCAGGGTGGAGAGACCCAGTACTTC. It yields the protein CASSGFQGGETQYF.

V gene TRBV11-2 combines with J gene TRBJ2-7, with D tentatively TRBD2 (5 bases). Trimming took 5 bases from V and 13 from J, leaving 24 bases between them. Germline V gives CDR1 SGHAT, CDR2 FQNNGV. The CDR3 covers 14 residues. This chain's CDR3 is CASSPRAGGTRAYF. CDR3 DNA sequence: TGTGCCAGCAGCCCTCGGGCAGGTGGAACGCGGGCCTACTTC.

The chain has TRBV30 and TRBJ2-3; 11 bases map to TRBD2. CDR1 is GTSNPN and CDR2 is SVGIG in the germline V gene (reference sequence). The junction had 5 bases not matched to a gene; V was cut back by 2 bases and J by 4 bases. The CDR3 is made up of 15 amino acids. In DNA, the CDR3 is TGTGCCTGGAGTTATAGCGGGGGGGCGGCAGATACGCAGTATTTT. This gives the protein CAWSYSGGAADTQYF.

The J gene is TRBJ1-1, the V gene TRBV4-1; D is undetermined. The V gene lost 4 bases and the J gene lost 1 base, with 13 bases spanning the gap. Per the germline V gene, CDR1 is MGHRA and CDR2 is YSYEKL. The CDR3 extends over 15 amino acids. In DNA form, the CDR3 reads TGCGCCAGCAGCCTCCCCCCGGGAGGGAACACTGAAGCTTTCTTT. This translates into CASSLPPGGNTEAFF.

The V call is TRBV6-6, the J call TRBJ1-3, with 7 nucleotides matching TRBD1. This CDR3 comprises 13 residues. Germline assignment: CDR1 MNHNY and CDR2 SVGAGI (reference sequence). The J segment lost 2 bases and the V segment lost 10 bases, leaving 5 bases of the junction unmatched. The CDR3 region has the DNA TGTGCCACAGGCGGGACAGCTGGAAACACCATATATTTT. Its translation is CATGGTAGNTIYF.

This chain connects TRBV7-6 to TRBJ2-7; 7 bases are shared with TRBD1. Germline V gene lookup returns CDR1 SGHVS and CDR2 FNYEAQ. There are 16 residues in the CDR3. Trimming cost V 4 bases and J 3 bases; bases outside gene matches: 12. The CDR3 DNA follows: TGTGCCAGCAGCTCCAACCACCCACAGGGGCTCTACGAGCAGTACTTC. It specifies CASSSNHPQGLYEQYF.

The J gene is TRBJ1-2, the V gene TRBV19; tentative D call: TRBD1 (5 bases). This CDR3 spans 11 amino acids. The germline CDR1 and CDR2 sequences are LNHDA and SQIVND (reference sequence). Deletions cut 10 bases from V and 2 bases from J, with 8 bases between. DNA for the CDR3: TGTGCCACCCGACAGAACTATGGCTACACCTTC. Translated, it gives CATRQNYGYTF.

This chain joins TRBV5-1 and TRBJ1-3; D is perhaps TRBD1 (5 bases). CDR1 is SGHRS and CDR2 is YFSETQ in the germline V gene. The V end was cut by 0 bases, the J end by 1 base, with 11 bases between. The CDR3 runs to 16 residues. DNA for the CDR3: TGCGCCAGCAGCTTGGACGGCAGGGTATCTGGAAACACCATATATTTT. Translating gives CASSLDGRVSGNTIYF. Full variable domain (rest looked up from reference TRBV5-1 and TRBJ1-3): KAGVTQTPRYLIKTRGQQVTLSCSPISGHRSVSWYQQTPGQGLQFLFEYFSETQRNKGNFPGRFSGRQFSNSRSEMNVSTLELGDSALYLCASSLDGRVSGNTIYFGEGSWLTVV.

The chain uses TRBV18 and TRBJ1-1; D is unresolved. Per the germline V gene, CDR1 is KGHSH and CDR2 is LQKENI. This CDR3 spans 16 amino acids. Between the trimmed V and J ends, which lost 0 bases and 0 bases, there was a span of 11 bases. CDR3 bases: TGTGCCAGCTCACCACCCCAGGAAGAACTGAACACTGAAGCTTTCTTT. It translates to CASSPPQEELNTEAFF.

The V call is TRBV7-9, the J call TRBJ2-7; 8 nucleotides align to TRBD1. Germline CDR1 and CDR2: SEHNR and FQNEAQ (reference sequence). There are 19 residues in the CDR3. The trim removed 7 bases at V and 4 bases at J, leaving 24 bases unmatched. CDR3 sequence: CASKRTGTGNIPPVYEQYF. DNA for the CDR3: TGTGCCAGCAAAAGAACCGGGACAGGAAACATACCCCCGGTTTACGAGCAGTACTTC.

This rearrangement joins TRBV9 to TRBJ2-3, with 8 bases that match TRBD2. With V trimmed by 2 bases and J by 0 bases, 8 bases remained unmatched. The CDR3 sequence is 17 residues long. Germline values: CDR1 SGDLS, CDR2 YYNGEE. The CDR3 is CASSVTGGRSSTDTQYF. As DNA, the CDR3 is TGTGCCAGCAGCGTCACGGGGGGGCGGTCTAGCACAGATACGCAGTATTTT.

This clone was seen a handful of times. V gene TRBV2 combines with J gene TRBJ2-7; D ambiguous. The CDR3 contains 16 residues. Germline V gives CDR1 SNHLY, CDR2 FYNNEI. V was trimmed by 0 bases and J by 3 bases, leaving 15 bases between them. The CDR3 bases are TGTGCCAGCAGTGAAGCGATGTATCCTAAAGACTACGAGCAGTACTTC. This sequence encodes CASSEAMYPKDYEQYF. Full variable domain (remainder filled in from reference TRBV2 and TRBJ2-7): EPEVTQTPSHQVTQMGQEVILRCVPISNHLYFYWYRQILGQKVEFLVSFYNNEISEKSEIFDDQFSVERPDGSNFTLKIRSTKLEDSAMYFCASSEAMYPKDYEQYFGPGTRLTVT.

This sequence joins TRBV6-5 and TRBJ1-2; a weak D match, TRBD1 (6 bases). The CDR3 covers 12 residues. Per the germline V gene, CDR1 is MNHEY and CDR2 is SVGAGI. V lost 5 bases and J 5 bases, leaving 9 bases between the germline ends. The CDR3 DNA follows: TGTGCCAGCAGTAGACAGGATTATGGCTACACCTTC. It specifies CASSRQDYGYTF.

The chain joins TRBV2 to TRBJ1-5; TRBD1 matches at 10 bases. Looked up from germline, CDR1 is SNHLY and CDR2 is FYNNEI. The CDR3 has 14 residues. Trimming cost V 6 bases and J 6 bases; bases outside gene matches: 5. The CDR3, as DNA: TGTGCCAGCAGCTTCGGGACAGGGGTTCAGCCCCAGCATTTT. Its translation: CASSFGTGVQPQHF. The whole variable domain, remainder taken from reference TRBV2 and TRBJ1-5, is EPEVTQTPSHQVTQMGQEVILRCVPISNHLYFYWYRQILGQKVEFLVSFYNNEISEKSEIFDDQFSVERPDGSNFTLKIRSTKLEDSAMYFCASSFGTGVQPQHFGDGTRLSIL.

The chain combines TRBV5-1 with TRBJ1-2; weak D call: TRBD1 (6 bases). The CDR3 is made up of 13 amino acids. Trimming removed 4 bases at V and 6 bases at J, with 13 bases between. CDR1 and CDR2 from the germline V gene are SGHRS and YFSETQ. The CDR3 is CASSQNPGDGYTF. CDR3 DNA: TGCGCCAGCAGCCAGAACCCAGGGGATGGCTACACCTTC.

The chain carries TRBV25-1 and TRBJ2-5; TRBD1 matches 7 bases. There are 14 residues in the CDR3. J gave up 2 bases and V 3 bases, and 3 bases lay outside the gene matches. The germline V gene has CDR1 MGHDK and CDR2 SYGVNS. The CDR3 nucleotides are TGTGCCAGCAGTGATTACAGGGGACAAGAGACCCAGTACTTC. It translates to CASSDYRGQETQYF.

J is TRBJ1-6 and V is TRBV5-8; weak D call: TRBD1 (6 bases). CDR1 and CDR2 from the germline V gene are SGHTS and YDEGEE. V was shortened by 4 bases and J by 0 bases, with 17 bases between the two germline ends. This CDR3 contains 18 residues. CDR3 in DNA: TGTGCCAGCAGCGCGGGTTCAAGGGGGAGCTCCTATAATTCACCCCTCCACTTT. Translated, it gives CASSAGSRGSSYNSPLHF.

The V and J genes are TRBV2 and TRBJ1-2, with no clear D. The CDR3 contains 13 residues. The V gene's germline CDR1 is SNHLY and CDR2 FYNNEI. The V gene lost 7 bases and the J gene lost 5 bases, with 14 bases spanning the gap. CDR3 DNA sequence: TGTGCCAGCACTGTTCCCGGGGAGTATGGCTACACCTTC. Its protein product is CASTVPGEYGYTF.

This clone was counted a single time. The J gene is TRBJ2-5, the V gene TRBV9; D may be TRBD1 (6 bases). Germline CDR1 SGDLS, CDR2 YYNGEE. CDR3 length: 14 amino acids. Trimming stripped 0 bases from V and 5 bases from J, with 11 bases between. CDR3 sequence: CASSVGGLGETQYF. The CDR3 coding sequence is TGTGCCAGCAGCGTAGGGGGGCTGGGGGAGACCCAGTACTTC. The complete variable domain, with remaining parts taken from reference TRBV9 and TRBJ2-5, reads DSGVTQTPKHLITATGQRVTLRCSPRSGDLSVYWYQQSLDQGLQFLIQYYNGEERAKGNILERFSAQQFPDLHSELNLSSLELGDSALYFCASSVGGLGETQYFGPGTRLLVL.

V gene TRBV9 combines with J gene TRBJ1-4, with D unresolved. Trimming left V 4 bases short and J 3 bases short, with 10 bases between. Per germline, CDR1 SGDLS and CDR2 YYNGEE. CDR3 length equals 14 residues. The CDR3 coding sequence is TGTGCCAGCAGCCTCCGGGGTTCTAATGAAAAACTGTTTTTT. It yields the protein CASSLRGSNEKLFF.